The 10 T cell receptor beta chains given below trace back to one sample, sequenced in a study of breast tumors, draining lymph nodes, adjacent tissues. MiXCR was run by TCRdb on the multiplex PCR reads, yielding one entry per CDR3 protein. The repertoire holds 190,000 or so distinct CDR3 sequences, roughly 31% seen once, with more than 4% in the top ten. The lymph nodes were axillary draining lymph nodes from breast cancer patients. The specimen was axillary lymph node tissue. All receptors derive from a female donor with breast cancer. Some clones in this sample may be carry-over from other donors' samples.

Turning to this clonotype: The CDR3 end shows no conserved phenylalanine or tryptophan, and so a read error is likely. The chain uses TRBV20-1 and TRBJ2-2; weak D call: TRBD1 (6 bases). The CDR3 extends over 14 amino acids. Trimming left V 6 bases short and J 3 bases short, with 14 bases between. CDR1 is DFQATT and CDR2 is SNEGSKA in the germline V gene (reference sequence). CDR3 sequence: CSAPGRGDTGELFL. The CDR3 nucleotides are TGCAGTGCCCCAGGCAGGGGAGACACCGGGGAGCTGTTTTTA.

This clonotype has at least ten counts. The chain links TRBV5-1 to TRBJ2-5; 10 nucleotides line up with TRBD1. CDR1 SGHRS and CDR2 YFSETQ come from the germline V gene. The V gene end was trimmed by 0 bases and the J gene end by 7 bases; junction bases not matched to a gene: 3. This CDR3 is 14 amino acids long. Written as DNA, the CDR3 is TGCGCCAGCAGCTTGGCCGGACAGGGGGGGACCCAGTACTTC. It codes for CASSLAGQGGTQYF.

The rearrangement links TRBV20-1 to TRBJ2-3; the match to TRBD1 covers 7 bases. Germline values: CDR1 DFQATT, CDR2 SNEGSKA (reference sequence). This CDR3 has 14 amino acids. The V gene end was trimmed by 6 bases and the J gene end by 1 base; junction bases not matched to a gene: 7. Here the CDR3 reads CSARQGRGTDTQYF. The CDR3 DNA reads TGCAGTGCCCGACAGGGAAGGGGCACAGATACGCAGTATTTT.

The sample holds many counts of this clonotype. This chain joins TRBV19 and TRBJ1-2; 7 bases are shared with TRBD1. The CDR3 covers 15 residues. Per the germline V gene, CDR1 is LNHDA and CDR2 is SQIVND (reference sequence). Unmatched junction bases numbered 13, after V lost 5 bases and J lost 7 bases. The CDR3 loop is CASSPVGGGASGYTF. The DNA for the CDR3 is TGTGCCAGTAGTCCGGTAGGAGGGGGCGCGTCTGGCTACACCTTC.

The chain combines TRBV9 with TRBJ2-7; TRBD1 matches at 8 bases. With V trimmed by 2 bases and J by 7 bases, 23 bases remained unmatched. The CDR3 is 19 residues long. Germline V gene lookup returns CDR1 SGDLS and CDR2 YYNGEE. The CDR3 protein is CASSVSPGRPGQAPPEQYF. The CDR3 bases are TGTGCCAGCAGCGTCTCACCCGGCCGACCGGGACAGGCGCCCCCTGAGCAGTACTTC.

This clonotype was seen repeatedly, ten times or more. The V and J genes are TRBV5-1 and TRBJ1-6, with a weak D call TRBD1 (5 bases). The CDR3 is 14 residues long. Looked up from germline, CDR1 is SGHRS and CDR2 is YFSETQ. Deletions cut 0 bases from V and 8 bases from J, with 9 bases between. The CDR3 bases are TGCGCCAGCAGCTTGGAAGGGGTGGATTCACCCCTCCACTTT. Amino acids: CASSLEGVDSPLHF.

This clonotype was counted a few times. This may be a read error, as it is one base from a much larger clone. This sequence joins TRBV9 and TRBJ2-7; TRBD1 agrees at 11 bases. Germline V CDR1 and CDR2: SGDLS, YYNGEE. This CDR3 region has 15 residues. The CDR3 is CASSVGTGGLGEPYF. CDR3 nucleotides: TGTGCCAGCAGCGTAGGGACAGGGGGCTTGGGGGAGCCGTACTTC.

The table lists this clonotype with many counts. This chain joins TRBV20-1 and TRBJ2-1, with 8 bases identical to TRBD2. The CDR3 has 13 amino acids. The V and J ends lost 1 base and 9 bases, in that order; junction bases with no gene match: 5. The V gene's germline CDR1 is DFQATT and CDR2 SNEGSKA (reference sequence). The CDR3 sequence: CSARVGTSFEQFF. The CDR3 DNA sequence: TGCAGTGCTAGAGTGGGGACTAGTTTTGAGCAGTTCTTC.

This clonotype has a count of ten or more. The V gene is TRBV4-2, the J gene TRBJ2-7, with D unresolved. This CDR3 has 15 amino acids. The V end was cut by 0 bases, the J end by 0 bases, with 9 bases between. Germline CDR1 LGHNA, CDR2 YNFKEQ. DNA of the CDR3: TGTGCCAGCAGCCAAGACAGTAGTACCTCCTACGAGCAGTACTTC. Its protein is CASSQDSSTSYEQYF.

This clonotype was recorded at least ten times. This sequence joins TRBV11-2 and TRBJ1-2; tentative D call: TRBD1 (6 bases). The CDR3 is made up of 15 amino acids. CDR1 is SGHAT, CDR2 FQNNGV, per germline. V was pared by 1 base and J by 4 bases, with 13 bases between. This CDR3 is CASSLGSLGGYGYTF. CDR3 in DNA: TGTGCCAGCAGCTTAGGGTCACTAGGGGGCTATGGCTACACCTTC.